One and the same sample provided the 22 T cell receptor beta chains below, sequenced in a study of blood T cell repertoires in COVID-19. This table comes from immunoSEQ multiplex PCR, and its TCRdb copy is limited to in-frame clones, with some not included. This table has about 340,000 clones, about 88% appearing once. The sample taken for sequencing was peripheral blood. These receptors were collected from an older woman with COVID-19, enrolled during active disease.

V usage is TRBV6-5 and J usage is TRBJ1-5, with 7 bases fitting TRBD1. V lost 0 bases, J lost 5 bases, and 7 bases stayed unmatched. The germline gives CDR1 MNHEY, CDR2 SVGAGI. This CDR3 comprises 16 residues. CDR3 coding DNA: TGTGCCAGCAGTTACTCGAGAAGGGGGCCTCATCAGCCCCAGCATTTT. Translated, it gives CASSYSRRGPHQPQHF.

The chain couples TRBV10-1 to TRBJ2-3; maybe TRBD1 (7 bases). CDR3 size: 15 residues. Germline V gives CDR1 WNHNN, CDR2 SYGVQD (reference sequence). V shed 4 bases and J shed 2 bases, with 13 bases lying between them. This CDR3 is CASSGGDSNTDTQYF. DNA for the CDR3: TGCGCCAGCAGTGGGGGGGACAGTAACACAGATACGCAGTATTTT.

This clone was recorded a few times. The CDR3 DNA reads as TGTGCCAGCAGTTCCCCGGCAGGGGGCAAGGAGACCCAGTACTTC. It translates to CASSSPAGGKETQYF. V is TRBV2 and J is TRBJ2-5, with 8 bases lining up with TRBD1. The germline V gene encodes CDR1 SNHLY and CDR2 FYNNEI. J gave up 5 bases and V 5 bases, and 10 bases lay outside the gene matches. This CDR3 contains 15 residues.

The chain uses TRBV7-2 and TRBJ2-1, with TRBD2 matching over 8 bases. The CDR3 loop spans 14 amino acids. With V trimmed by 1 base and J by 6 bases, 2 bases remained unmatched. Germline CDR1 SGHTA, CDR2 FQGNSA. In DNA form, the CDR3 reads TGTGCCAGCAGCTTAGTAGCGGGGCCCAATGAGCAGTTCTTC. Translating gives CASSLVAGPNEQFF.

This chain links TRBV2 with TRBJ2-1; no definite D call. Germline loops: CDR1 SNHLY, CDR2 FYNNEI. The germline V and J ends were trimmed by 5 bases and 4 bases, with 9 bases remaining between them. The CDR3 is made up of 13 amino acids. The CDR3 bases are TGTGCCAGCAGTCTAAGCCTTTACAATGAGCAGTTCTTC. Translation: CASSLSLYNEQFF.

In its sample, this clone was seen once. The rearrangement joins TRBV7-2 to TRBJ2-7, with TRBD1 matching 8 bases. Germline assignment: CDR1 SGHTA and CDR2 FQGNSA. The CDR3 has 15 amino acids. The junction had 10 bases not matched to a gene; V was cut back by 5 bases and J by 4 bases. The CDR3 loop reads CASSPGAGGLYEQYF. The CDR3 DNA is TGTGCCAGCAGCCCTGGGGCAGGGGGCTTGTACGAGCAGTACTTC.

The gene calls are TRBV11-2 and TRBJ2-3, with D perhaps matching TRBD2 (7 bases). The CDR3 contains 15 residues. V lost 1 base and J lost 3, with 11 bases in between. The germline V gene encodes CDR1 SGHAT and CDR2 FQNNGV. DNA for the CDR3: TGTGCCAGCAGCTTAGTGGGGGGGCTTACAGATACGCAGTATTTT. It specifies CASSLVGGLTDTQYF. The whole variable domain, filled in from reference TRBV11-2 and TRBJ2-3, reads EAGVAQSPRYKIIEKRQSVAFWCNPISGHATLYWYQQILGQGPKLLIQFQNNGVVDDSQLPKDRFSAERLKGVDSTLKIQPAKLEDSAVYLCASSLVGGLTDTQYFGPGTRLTVL.

This chain links TRBV7-2 with TRBJ1-2, with TRBD1 matching over 10 bases. V shed 6 bases and J 4 bases; nucleotides not matched to a gene: 8. CDR1 and CDR2 from the germline V gene are SGHTA and FQGNSA. This CDR3 spans 15 amino acids. The CDR3 here is CASSSDRGLGYGYTF. In DNA, the CDR3 is TGTGCCAGCAGTTCTGACAGGGGGCTCGGCTATGGCTACACCTTC. The whole variable domain, remainder taken from reference TRBV7-2 and TRBJ1-2, is GAGVSQSPSNKVTEKGKDVELRCDPISGHTALYWYRQSLGQGLEFLIYFQGNSAPDKSGLPSDRFSAERTGGSVSTLTIQRTQQEDSAVYLCASSSDRGLGYGYTFGSGTRLTVV.

V is TRBV7-8 and J is TRBJ2-7; 7 bases agree with TRBD2. Germline V gene sequence: CDR1 SGHVS, CDR2 FQNEAQ. The CDR3 runs to 14 residues. V gave up 2 bases and J gave up 4 bases; unmatched junction bases: 5. The CDR3, as DNA: TGTGCCAGCAGCTTAAAGGTTAGCGGGTACGAGCAGTACTTC. It translates to CASSLKVSGYEQYF.

This clone has a single count. The chain employs TRBV7-3 and TRBJ2-3; weak D call: TRBD1 (5 bases). Germline CDR1 and CDR2: SGHTA and FQGTGA. The V and J ends lost 3 bases and 2 bases respectively, with 12 bases between them. The CDR3 sequence is 15 residues long. This CDR3 is CASSLTDSPTDTQYF. CDR3 bases: TGTGCCAGCAGCTTGACCGACAGCCCCACAGATACGCAGTATTTT.

The chain uses TRBV10-3 and TRBJ1-1; D gene ambiguous. CDR3 length: 12 amino acids. Looked up from germline, CDR1 is ENHRY and CDR2 is SYGVKD. Trimming pared 9 bases from V and 5 bases from J, leaving 13 bases between. CDR3 DNA: TGTGCCATTTGGACGGGAGGGACTGAAGCTTTCTTT. Residues: CAIWTGGTEAFF.

This clone was detected only once. V usage is TRBV11-2 and J usage is TRBJ1-6, with D uncertain. V lost 3 bases and J lost 10, with 13 bases in between. The CDR3 is made up of 14 amino acids. Germline values: CDR1 SGHAT, CDR2 FQNNGV. The CDR3, as DNA: TGTGCCAGCAGCTTCCCACTATTTGGGTCACCCCTCCACTTT. This sequence encodes CASSFPLFGSPLHF. The full variable domain, in which reference TRBV11-2 and TRBJ1-6 provide the parts outside the CDR3, is EAGVAQSPRYKIIEKRQSVAFWCNPISGHATLYWYQQILGQGPKLLIQFQNNGVVDDSQLPKDRFSAERLKGVDSTLKIQPAKLEDSAVYLCASSFPLFGSPLHFGNGTRLTVT.

The chain recombines TRBV6-5 with TRBJ1-1; D is perhaps TRBD1 (5 bases). This CDR3 has 15 residues. V was shortened by 6 bases and J by 1 base, with 15 bases between the two germline ends. Germline loops: CDR1 MNHEY, CDR2 SVGAGI. In DNA, the CDR3 is TGTGCCAGCAGCCCGAAGGGACTGAAGAACACTGAAGCTTTCTTT. This translates into CASSPKGLKNTEAFF.

The chain couples TRBV18 to TRBJ2-1; 10 bases agree with TRBD2. Per the germline V gene, CDR1 is KGHSH and CDR2 is LQKENI. Trimming cost V 3 bases and J 5 bases; bases outside gene matches: 4. The CDR3 consists of 15 residues. The CDR3 nucleotides are TGTGCCAGCTCACCGTCCAGCGGGGGGGACAATGAGCAGTTCTTC. Translated: CASSPSSGGDNEQFF.

The J gene is TRBJ2-2, the V gene TRBV4-1, with 8 positions matching TRBD2. This CDR3 comprises 16 residues. In germline, CDR1 is MGHRA, CDR2 YSYEKL. With V trimmed by 1 base and J by 7 bases, 8 bases remained unmatched. The CDR3 reads CASSQVIGGAIGELFF. The DNA of the CDR3 is TGCGCCAGCAGCCAAGTGATCGGGGGGGCTATCGGGGAGCTGTTTTTT.

V usage is TRBV7-9 and J usage is TRBJ1-5, with a weak D call TRBD1 (6 bases). The CDR3 is made up of 17 amino acids. The germline gives CDR1 SEHNR, CDR2 FQNEAQ (reference sequence). V lost 5 bases and J lost 4, with 21 bases in between. CDR3 nucleotide sequence: TGTGCCAGCAGCCCAAACCCCGGGCAGCAGGGGAATCAGCCCCAGCATTTT. This translates into CASSPNPGQQGNQPQHF.

The chain links TRBV30 to TRBJ2-5; TRBD2 matches at 8 bases. V was clipped by 5 bases and J by 5 bases; unmatched bases: 7. Germline assignment: CDR1 GTSNPN and CDR2 SVGIG (reference sequence). The CDR3 length is 13 residues. Here the CDR3 DNA reads TGTGCCTGGGGTCGACTAGCGTGGGAGACCCAGTACTTC. Protein product: CAWGRLAWETQYF.

V gene TRBV5-1 combines with J gene TRBJ1-4; tentatively, D is TRBD1 (5 bases). V lost 0 bases and J 0 bases, leaving 9 bases between the germline ends. CDR1 and CDR2 from the germline V gene are SGHRS and YFSETQ. The CDR3 is 16 amino acids. The CDR3 is CASSLGTFATNEKLFF. The CDR3 DNA follows: TGCGCCAGCAGCTTGGGGACATTTGCAACTAATGAAAAACTGTTTTTT.

The chain joins TRBV3-1 (or the pseudogene TRBV3-2) to TRBJ2-2; 9 nucleotides match TRBD1. This CDR3 comprises 15 residues. V lost 3 bases to trimming and J lost 5 bases; unmatched junction nucleotides: 4. The V gene's germline CDR1 is LGHDT and CDR2 YNNKEL (reference sequence). Here the CDR3 reads CASSQTGGYTGELFF. Written as DNA, the CDR3 is TGTGCCAGCAGCCAGACAGGGGGTTATACCGGGGAGCTGTTTTTT.

The CDR3 DNA is TGCGCCAGCAGCCAAGATCTTGGGACTACAAGCGGCACAGATACGCAGTATTTT. Its translation is CASSQDLGTTSGTDTQYF. The rearrangement joins TRBV4-1 to TRBJ2-3; 7 bases agree with TRBD2. The V segment lost 0 bases and the J segment 1 base; nucleotides outside the gene matches: 10. The V gene's germline CDR1 is MGHRA and CDR2 YSYEKL. The CDR3 runs to 18 residues.

This clone was counted a few times. The rearrangement uses TRBV11-3 and TRBJ1-6, with 9 bases aligning to TRBD1. Germline V gene lookup returns CDR1 SGHNT and CDR2 YENEEA. The CDR3 is 15 residues long. J lost 10 bases, V lost 3 bases, and 7 bases had no gene match. CDR3 loop: CASSLGQGLKSPLHF. The CDR3 coding sequence is TGTGCCAGCAGCTTGGGACAGGGACTAAAATCACCCCTCCACTTT. The variable domain in full, completed from reference TRBV11-3 and TRBJ1-6, reads EAGVVQSPRYKIIEKKQPVAFWCNPISGHNTLYWYLQNLGQGPELLIRYENEEAVDDSQLPKDRFSAERLKGVDSTLKIQPAELGDSAVYLCASSLGQGLKSPLHFGNGTRLTVT.

The rearrangement links TRBV29-1 to TRBJ2-2, with D unresolved. Germline CDR1 and CDR2: SQVTM and ANQGSEA. The V end was cut by 4 bases, the J end by 1 base, with 10 bases between. The CDR3 totals 14 residues. The CDR3 loop is CSVALNGNTGELFF. CDR3 in DNA: TGCAGCGTTGCCCTTAACGGGAACACCGGGGAGCTGTTTTTT.